These T cell receptor beta chains were read from a single sample in a study of glioma-infiltrating T cells. TCRdb called the multiplex PCR reads again in MiXCR, with one record for every CDR3 protein. The data hold 150,000 or so distinct CDR3 sequences, with 30% to 40% observed a single time. The sample consisted of glioma tissue, nonneoplastic brain tissue, or PBMCs (not recorded which). Every receptor here comes from a human donor with low-grade glioma or glioblastoma, undergoing nonglioma brain surgery, or in good health (not recorded which). Both conserved end residues are trimmed from each CDR3.

J gene | V gene | CDR3 protein
TRBJ2-3 | TRBV2 | ASSGDFGGADTQY
TRBJ1-1 | TRBV2 | ASSQQGADEAF
TRBJ2-7 | TRBV7-9 | ASSPPTYEQY
TRBJ2-7 | TRBV6-2/TRBV6-3 | ASSASPGQGALEQY
TRBJ2-7 | TRBV11-2 | ASSLVGKRSYEQY
TRBJ2-1 | TRBV20-1 | SASTADEQF
TRBJ2-3 | TRBV6-1 | ASSVQGLTDTQY
TRBJ2-3 | TRBV27 | ASSVPGQGGTDTQY
TRBJ1-6 | TRBV6-1 | ATSDPRQGPNSPLH
TRBJ2-3 | TRBV5-1 | ASSWSPQGADTQY
TRBJ1-1 | TRBV12-3/TRBV12-4 | ASRETGTNTEAF
TRBJ2-1 | TRBV29-1 | SVTGQGTYNEQF
TRBJ2-1 | TRBV6-9 | ASSSRLARAQRTNEQF
TRBJ2-5 | TRBV7-9 | ASSLMTGEETQY
TRBJ2-1 | TRBV7-3 | ASSAGTGFGGLDEQF
TRBJ2-3 | TRBV10-3 | AISESRDTQY
TRBJ2-1 | TRBV3-1 | ASSQGFLRSGRAGEQF
TRBJ2-1 | TRBV27 | ASSFHNEQF
TRBJ1-1 | TRBV6-2/TRBV6-3 | ASSTVNLNTEAF
TRBJ2-7 | TRBV7-2 | ASSYRDRVGEQY
TRBJ1-2 | TRBV6-6 | ASSYSRVNYGYT
TRBJ2-2 | TRBV2 | ASSVDGGNTGELF
TRBJ2-1 | TRBV6-2/TRBV6-3 | ASRRGGGNEQF
TRBJ2-1 | TRBV6-4 | ASSVNPNNEQF
TRBJ2-5 | TRBV27 | ASSLQGAVGETQY
TRBJ2-2 | TRBV7-3 | ASSLTSQAAGELF
TRBJ2-3 | TRBV20-1 | SAIALAGATDTQY
TRBJ1-6 | TRBV14 | ASSQGQGYSPLH
TRBJ2-2 | TRBV7-2 | ASSIRTSGLF
TRBJ1-5 | TRBV6-2/TRBV6-3 | ASSYVTGNQPQH
TRBJ1-1 | TRBV24-1 | ATSDYPPNTEAF
TRBJ1-5 | TRBV7-2 | ASSPRGRGRDQPQH
TRBJ1-1 | TRBV10-3 | AISQVLNTEAF
TRBJ2-1 | TRBV6-1 | ASSQVEVEQF
TRBJ2-7 | TRBV7-2 | ASSETSTGRD
TRBJ1-2 | TRBV28 | ASSPGQATDGYT
TRBJ2-1 | TRBV29-1 | SVEPLGRYEQF
TRBJ2-3 | TRBV6-2/TRBV6-3 | ASRTPGTSPNTDTQY
TRBJ2-5 | TRBV24-1 | ATSDFRQGKQTQY
TRBJ1-5 | TRBV4-1 | ASSQGDGINQPQH
TRBJ2-5 | TRBV5-1 | ASSPRDRGQETQY
TRBJ1-6 | TRBV27 | ASSPLNRGPQSPLH
TRBJ1-1 | TRBV12-3/TRBV12-4 | ASSLPTGGNTEAF
TRBJ2-5 | TRBV12-3/TRBV12-4 | ASSLWGAGETQY
TRBJ2-1 | TRBV7-3 | ASSPGLAGGEQF
TRBJ2-7 | TRBV20-1 | SATLWTASYEQY
TRBJ1-2 | TRBV3-1 | ASSQGQGRGYT
TRBJ2-1 | TRBV29-1 | SVAPRLAVYNEQF
TRBJ1-1 | TRBV28 | ASRINTEAF
TRBJ1-1 | TRBV6-2/TRBV6-3 | ASSYSQNTEAF
TRBJ1-1 | TRBV20-1 | SAAPDDTEAF
TRBJ1-1 | TRBV6-1 | ASRGQTEAF
TRBJ1-4 | TRBV27 | ASSLSFPGPNEKLF
TRBJ1-2 | TRBV7-2 | ASSLAHGIATGGYT
TRBJ1-4 | TRBV2 | ASSEEAFGEKLF